The source of this TCR beta chain is a study of blood T cell repertoires in COVID-19. Per the original methods: How many nucleated cells were present was estimated from reference gene primer amplification. Clones were read by immunoSEQ multiplex PCR, and TCRdb kept only the in-frame ones, dropping some. The V and J calls and clone size were taken over from that table, and D and trimming were inferred from the DNA. The sample has a few hundred thousand clones; 89% are singletons. Specimen: peripheral blood. This TCR was sampled from a middle-aged woman who had recovered from COVID-19.

CDR3 residues: CASSIKPGQGPMNTEAFF. The CDR3 region has the DNA TGTGCCAGTAGTATAAAACCGGGACAGGGCCCCATGAACACTGAAGCTTTCTTT. V is TRBV19 and J is TRBJ1-1; TRBD1 agrees at 9 bases. CDR1 and CDR2 from the germline V gene are LNHDA and SQIVND (reference sequence). The CDR3 spans 18 residues. The trim removed 2 bases at V and 0 bases at J, leaving 10 bases unmatched.